The 8 T cell receptor beta chains below all came from one sample that was sequenced in a study of PD-1 blockade in classical Hodgkin lymphoma. Time point: cycle 4 day 1 (C4D1), after 5 to 7 weeks of nivolumab. Every patient was affected by relapse after autologous stem cell transplantation, while exposure to brentuximab vedotin was not uniform. Some clones are missing from TCRdb's copy, which holds only in-frame ones; the method was immunoSEQ multiplex PCR. The table lists roughly 49,000 clones, almost 90% of them singletons. The sample consisted of peripheral blood mononuclear cells (PBMCs), taken before the fourth cycle of nivolumab. All receptors derive from a human donor with classical Hodgkin lymphoma.

V and J are TRBV19 and TRBJ2-3, with 8 bases lining up with TRBD2. The CDR3 has 16 residues. Per the germline V gene, CDR1 is LNHDA and CDR2 is SQIVND (reference sequence). Trimming took 5 bases from V and 3 from J; bases not matched to a gene: 10. This chain's CDR3 is CASSPSGLVFTDTQYF. The CDR3 nucleotides read TGTGCCAGTAGTCCATCGGGACTAGTTTTTACAGATACGCAGTATTTT.

Worth noting for this clone: The sample has other DNA sequences that encode this CDR3 too. The chain has TRBV9 and TRBJ2-1; D unclear. Trimming cost V 0 bases and J 1 base, with 2 bases left between them. CDR1 and CDR2 from the germline V gene are SGDLS and YYNGEE. This CDR3 is 13 amino acids long. In DNA, the CDR3 is TGTGCCAGCAGCGTAGGGTCCTACAATGAGCAGTTCTTC. It specifies CASSVGSYNEQFF.

This chain's CDR3 is CASSPDLGINSYNEQFF. The CDR3 region has the DNA TGTGCCAGCAGCCCAGATTTGGGCATCAACTCCTACAATGAGCAGTTCTTC. V usage is TRBV11-3 and J usage is TRBJ2-1; D remains unclear. Germline V gives CDR1 SGHNT, CDR2 YENEEA. Trimming took off 5 bases at V and 0 bases at J, with 17 bases between the two ends. This CDR3 is 17 amino acids long.

The genes are TRBV14 and TRBJ1-2; perhaps TRBD1 as D (6 bases). Looked up from germline, CDR1 is SGHDN and CDR2 is FVKESK. There are 15 residues in the CDR3. Trimming took 1 base from V and 4 from J, leaving 13 bases between them. The CDR3 region is CASSQVVGGVYGYTF. CDR3 nucleotide sequence: TGTGCCAGCAGCCAAGTCGTAGGGGGAGTCTATGGCTACACCTTC.

This chain links TRBV11-2 with TRBJ2-3; D call uncertain. This CDR3 comprises 10 residues. The germline gives CDR1 SGHAT, CDR2 FQNNGV. V dropped 4 bases and J dropped 8 bases, with 4 bases sitting between them. As DNA, the CDR3 is TGTGCCAGCAGCTCACGTACGCAGTATTTT. Amino acid sequence: CASSSRTQYF.

V gene TRBV7-2 combines with J gene TRBJ2-7, with D perhaps TRBD1 or TRBD2 (6 bases each). The V and J ends lost 0 bases and 4 bases respectively, with 16 bases between them. CDR3 length: 16 amino acids. The germline CDR1 and CDR2 sequences are SGHTA and FQGNSA. CDR3 sequence (DNA): TGTGCCAGCAGCTTAGCCACAGCAGGGGCGGGATACGAGCAGTACTTC. Translating it yields CASSLATAGAGYEQYF.

The chain uses TRBV5-6 and TRBJ2-3; 14 nucleotides line up with TRBD2. Germline trimming cut 4 bases from V and 1 base from J; bases unmatched to any gene: 11. Per germline, CDR1 SGHDT and CDR2 YYEEEE. The CDR3 extends over 19 amino acids. CDR3 amino acids: CASSRLGTSGSYRTDTQYF. Written as DNA, the CDR3 is TGTGCCAGCAGCCGCCTGGGGACTAGCGGGAGTTACCGCACAGATACGCAGTATTTT. Together with reference TRBV5-6 and TRBJ2-3, the CDR3 gives the full variable domain: DAGVTQSPTHLIKTRGQQVTLRCSPKSGHDTVSWYQQALGQGPQFIFQYYEEEERQRGNFPDRFSGHQFPNYSSELNVNALLLGDSALYLCASSRLGTSGSYRTDTQYFGPGTRLTVL.

The chain carries TRBV19 and TRBJ2-7; TRBD2 is a possible D gene (5 bases). CDR3 length equals 14 residues. V gave up 10 bases and J gave up 6 bases, with 22 bases separating them. CDR1 and CDR2 from the germline V gene are LNHDA and SQIVND (reference sequence). The CDR3 coding sequence is TGTGCCACATATGATTCGGGGTCCGGCGGCGAGCAGTACTTC. Its protein is CATYDSGSGGEQYF.